This entry lists 27 T cell receptor beta chains sequenced from one sample in a study of response to subunit inactivated influenza vaccine. Each CDR3 protein is one row after TCRdb ran MiXCR on the RT-PCR reads. Here the sample spans around 470,000 distinct CDR3 sequences, approximately 7.3% being singletons. Sequenced material: PBMCs from blood, taken about 24 months after vaccination. The receptors here all came from a man in his fifties or sixties who received an inactivated influenza vaccine.

This clonotype was recorded many times. The chain combines TRBV20-1 with TRBJ2-1; 8 nucleotides agree with TRBD1. With V trimmed by 1 base and J by 3 bases, 2 bases remained unmatched. The CDR3 is made up of 14 amino acids. Per the germline V gene, CDR1 is DFQATT and CDR2 is SNEGSKA (reference sequence). In DNA form, the CDR3 reads TGCAGTGCTAGAGGGGACAGGTTCTACAATGAGCAGTTCTTC. As protein: CSARGDRFYNEQFF.

This clonotype was picked up a small number of times. This chain connects TRBV7-9 to TRBJ2-1; D not resolved. From germline, CDR1 is SEHNR and CDR2 FQNEAQ (reference sequence). The length of the CDR3 is 13 residues. V was shortened by 2 bases and J by 5 bases, with 7 bases between the two germline ends. DNA for the CDR3: TGTGCCAGCAGCTTACCAGGAAACAATGAGCAGTTCTTC. This gives the protein CASSLPGNNEQFF.

The rearrangement links TRBV6-5 to TRBJ1-1; D not resolved. CDR1 and CDR2 (germline): MNHEY, SVGAGI. V lost 7 bases to trimming and J lost 7 bases, with 13 bases between them. This CDR3 is built from 12 residues. CDR3 in amino acids: CASILIVCEAFF. The CDR3 DNA follows: TGTGCCAGCATCCTTATAGTGTGTGAAGCTTTCTTT.

Ten or more counts support this clonotype. The chain couples TRBV6-5 to TRBJ1-1, with TRBD1 identical over 9 bases. The V gene end was trimmed by 4 bases and the J gene end by 3 bases; junction bases not matched to a gene: 6. The CDR3 is 15 amino acids. CDR1 is MNHEY, CDR2 SVGAGI, per germline. Here the CDR3 reads CASSFGTGWDTEAFF. The CDR3 DNA reads TGTGCCAGCAGTTTTGGGACAGGGTGGGACACTGAAGCTTTCTTT.

The CDR3 DNA sequence: TGTGCCAGCAGCCCAGAGGTCGCGTACCAAGAGACCCAGTACTTC. Amino acid sequence: CASSPEVAYQETQYF. The chain has TRBV28 and TRBJ2-5; D remains ambiguous. CDR1 MDHEN and CDR2 SYDVKM come from the germline V gene. The CDR3 contains 15 residues. Trimming took 6 bases from V and 0 from J, leaving 14 bases between them.

This rearrangement joins TRBV7-9 to TRBJ1-6; TRBD1 aligns across 7 bases. This CDR3 is built from 14 residues. Looked up from germline, CDR1 is SEHNR and CDR2 is FQNEAQ (reference sequence). V trimming: 6 bases; J trimming: 5 bases; junction bases outside the gene matches: 4. The CDR3 nucleotides read TGTGCCAGCAGGCTCACAGGGGATAATTCACCCCTCCACTTT. It encodes CASRLTGDNSPLHF.

Many counts were recorded for this clonotype. The rearrangement links TRBV6-6 to TRBJ1-1; TRBD1 matches 8 bases. This CDR3 has 12 residues. Germline assignment: CDR1 MNHNY and CDR2 SVGAGI (reference sequence). The J segment lost 8 bases and the V segment lost 6 bases, leaving 5 bases of the junction unmatched. CDR3 protein: CASSPGQGEAFF. CDR3 in DNA: TGTGCCAGCAGCCCTGGACAGGGCGAAGCTTTCTTT.

This clonotype was seen ten or more times. The chain employs TRBV20-1 and TRBJ2-3, with TRBD1 as a possible D gene (6 bases). Germline V CDR1 and CDR2: DFQATT, SNEGSKA (reference sequence). V gave up 0 bases and J gave up 1 base, with 14 bases separating them. The CDR3 extends over 16 amino acids. The CDR3 sequence is CSARDWEQGGTDTQYF. CDR3 nucleotide sequence: TGCAGTGCTAGAGATTGGGAACAGGGCGGCACAGATACGCAGTATTTT.

This clonotype was recorded at least ten times. This chain links TRBV10-2 with TRBJ2-7, with D possibly TRBD1 on 6 matching bases. The CDR3 contains 14 residues. The V end was cut by 4 bases, the J end by 2 bases, with 12 bases between. Germline V gene sequence: CDR1 WSHSY, CDR2 SAAADI. The chain's CDR3 is CASSGSKGAYEQYF. The CDR3 coding sequence is TGCGCCAGCAGTGGGTCTAAGGGGGCCTACGAGCAGTACTTC.

This clonotype has at least ten counts. The rearrangement links TRBV4-1 to TRBJ2-3, with D possibly being TRBD2 (6 bases). The CDR3 is 15 residues long. Between the trimmed V and J ends, which lost 0 bases and 8 bases, there was a span of 15 bases. Per germline, CDR1 MGHRA and CDR2 YSYEKL. This CDR3 is CASSQEAVEGGTQYF. The CDR3 bases are TGCGCCAGCAGCCAAGAGGCGGTGGAGGGCGGTACGCAGTATTTT.

The CDR3 region is CASSPQGGSNQPQHF. Here the CDR3 DNA reads TGTGCCAGCAGTCCGCAGGGAGGGAGCAATCAGCCCCAGCATTTT. V usage is TRBV28 and J usage is TRBJ1-5, with a weak D call TRBD1 (5 bases). The CDR3 has 15 amino acids. Germline CDR1 is MDHEN and CDR2 is SYDVKM. V was shortened by 5 bases and J by 1 base, with 12 bases between the two germline ends.

This chain joins TRBV12-3 or TRBV12-4 and TRBJ2-7, with D possibly called TRBD1 or TRBD2 (5 bases each). The CDR3 totals 13 residues. Trimming took off 3 bases at V and 7 bases at J, with 13 bases between the two ends. CDR3 sequence: CASSLGPSREQYF. CDR3 DNA: TGTGCCAGCAGTTTGGGACCCTCACGGGAGCAGTACTTC.

This clonotype showed up just a few times. The chain is built from TRBV25-1 and TRBJ2-7, with D tentatively TRBD1 (6 bases). Germline CDR1 and CDR2: MGHDK and SYGVNS. CDR3 size: 14 residues. Deletions cut 0 bases from V and 2 bases from J, with 8 bases between. CDR3 amino acids: CASSEYRTAYEQYF. The CDR3 DNA reads TGTGCCAGCAGTGAATATAGGACAGCCTACGAGCAGTACTTC.

This clonotype was found a few times. The chain is built from TRBV9 and TRBJ2-1; no reliable D call. The CDR3 is made up of 15 amino acids. Germline V gene data show CDR1 as SGDLS and CDR2 as YYNGEE. Trimming shortened V by 0 bases and J by 5 bases, and 12 bases separated the two germline ends. DNA for the CDR3: TGTGCCAGCAGCGTAGAGAGCTCTGGCCACAATGAGCAGTTCTTC. Amino acid sequence: CASSVESSGHNEQFF. Full variable domain (missing parts from reference TRBV9 and TRBJ2-1): DSGVTQTPKHLITATGQRVTLRCSPRSGDLSVYWYQQSLDQGLQFLIQYYNGEERAKGNILERFSAQQFPDLHSELNLSSLELGDSALYFCASSVESSGHNEQFFGPGTRLTVL.

This clonotype was counted at least ten times. J is TRBJ1-2 and V is TRBV4-1; possibly TRBD1 for D (5 bases). V shed 3 bases and J shed 8 bases, with 16 bases lying between them. The CDR3 consists of 14 residues. Germline V gives CDR1 MGHRA, CDR2 YSYEKL. CDR3 loop: CASSHPPGATGYTF. The CDR3 region has the DNA TGCGCCAGCAGCCATCCCCCCGGGGCGACCGGCTACACCTTC.

This clonotype was detected ten times or more. This chain uses TRBV5-1 with TRBJ2-7; 8 nucleotides match TRBD1. CDR3 length equals 14 residues. The V gene's germline CDR1 is SGHRS and CDR2 YFSETQ. Trimming took 0 bases from V and 5 from J; bases not matched to a gene: 4. In DNA, the CDR3 is TGCGCCAGCAGCTTGGGGACAGGGAACCACGAGCAGTACTTC. Amino acids: CASSLGTGNHEQYF.

About this clonotype: A much larger clone differs by one base, so this may be a read error. CDR3 coding DNA: TGCAGCGGTGGGGTTTCTAACAATGGCTACACCTTC. This gives the protein CSGGVSNNGYTF. The chain carries TRBV29-1 and TRBJ1-2; no clear D gene. Germline V gene lookup returns CDR1 SQVTM and CDR2 ANQGSEA. This CDR3 has 12 residues.

Regarding this clonotype: This may arise from a read error, as a much more abundant clone is one base away. The CDR3 region is CARSGQGRSYNEQFF. As DNA, the CDR3 is TGTGCCAGGAGTGGACAGGGGAGATCCTACAATGAGCAGTTCTTC. This chain uses TRBV19 with TRBJ2-1; 9 nucleotides line up with TRBD1. The V gene end was trimmed by 9 bases and the J gene end by 1 base; junction bases not matched to a gene: 7. CDR3 length: 15 amino acids. Germline V gene data show CDR1 as LNHDA and CDR2 as SQIVND (reference sequence).

This clonotype was found many times. This chain links TRBV30 with TRBJ2-2, with TRBD2 matching 11 bases. V shed 2 bases, J shed 6 bases, and the junction held 5 bases outside the gene matches. The germline V gene has CDR1 GTSNPN and CDR2 SVGIG (reference sequence). The CDR3 totals 15 residues. The CDR3 sequence: CAWSQGGLAAGELFF. CDR3 in DNA: TGTGCCTGGAGTCAAGGGGGACTAGCGGCCGGGGAGCTGTTTTTT. Together with reference TRBV30 and TRBJ2-2, the CDR3 gives the full variable domain: SQTIHQWPATLVQPVGSPLSLECTVEGTSNPNLYWYRQAAGRGLQLLFYSVGIGQISSEVPQNLSASRPQDRQFILSSKKLLLSDSGFYLCAWSQGGLAAGELFFGEGSRLTVL.

In this sample, this clonotype turned up a few times. The chain couples TRBV6-1 to TRBJ1-1; TRBD1 matches at 10 bases. The germline CDR1 and CDR2 sequences are MNHNS and SASEGT. The CDR3 contains 16 residues. J was trimmed by 7 bases and V by 6 bases; bases with no gene match: 14. The CDR3 DNA reads as TGTGCCAGCAGCAAGACCGGGACAGGGGTTCCCGATGAAGCTTTCTTT. It is translated as CASSKTGTGVPDEAFF.

Comment on this clonotype: This could be a read error, since a much larger clone is one nucleotide away. Since the CDR3 does not end with the conserved phenylalanine or tryptophan, this likely comes from a read error. V and J are TRBV20-1 and TRBJ2-5; D unclear. Deletions cut 6 bases from V and 1 base from J, with 9 bases between. This CDR3 comprises 12 residues. Germline loops: CDR1 DFQATT, CDR2 SNEGSKA (reference sequence). The CDR3 DNA reads TGCAGTGCCGTGGGCAGCCAAGAGACCCAGTACTCC. It is translated as CSAVGSQETQYS.

This clonotype showed up many times. The chain combines TRBV18 with TRBJ1-2; no firm D call. Germline V lookup: CDR1 KGHSH, CDR2 LQKENI. V shed 3 bases and J shed 0 bases, with 11 bases lying between them. The CDR3 covers 15 residues. This CDR3 reads CASSPVERTNYGYTF. The DNA of the CDR3 is TGTGCCAGCTCACCCGTGGAGCGAACTAACTATGGCTACACCTTC.

This clonotype was recorded many times. The chain joins TRBV27 to TRBJ1-2, with D hard to call. Per the germline V gene, CDR1 is MNHEY and CDR2 is SMNVEV (reference sequence). CDR3 length equals 13 residues. V dropped 5 bases and J dropped 7 bases, with 14 bases sitting between them. CDR3 protein: CASSLGVLGGYTF. The CDR3 coding sequence is TGTGCCAGCAGTCTTGGGGTCTTAGGTGGCTACACCTTC.

This rearrangement joins TRBV7-6 to TRBJ2-5; a weak D match, TRBD1 (6 bases). Germline V lookup: CDR1 SGHVS, CDR2 FNYEAQ. The length of the CDR3 is 14 residues. V gave up 3 bases and J gave up 2 bases, with 10 bases separating them. CDR3 sequence reads: CASSFLTGQETQYF. The DNA of the CDR3 is TGTGCCAGCAGCTTTCTGACAGGACAAGAGACCCAGTACTTC.

This chain joins TRBV4-1 and TRBJ1-5; 8 bases agree with TRBD1. The V gene end was trimmed by 3 bases and the J gene end by 4 bases; junction bases not matched to a gene: 11. Germline V gives CDR1 MGHRA, CDR2 YSYEKL. The CDR3 contains 17 residues. The CDR3 DNA reads as TGCGCCAGCAGCCACTTGACAGGGGCAGTTGGGAATCAGCCCCAGCATTTT. Its translation: CASSHLTGAVGNQPQHF.

This clonotype was found a few times. This chain links TRBV6-5 with TRBJ2-3; D is ambiguous. CDR3 length: 11 amino acids. V was pared by 7 bases and J by 4 bases, with 6 bases between. Germline-derived CDR1 and CDR2 are MNHEY and SVGAGI. CDR3 bases: TGTGCCAGCATCCAAGCAGATACGCAGTATTTT. Amino acid sequence: CASIQADTQYF.

The rearrangement uses TRBV29-1 and TRBJ2-7, with 8 bases identical to TRBD1. Germline V gives CDR1 SQVTM, CDR2 ANQGSEA. Unmatched junction bases numbered 4, after V lost 1 base and J lost 2 bases. This CDR3 contains 14 residues. CDR3 DNA: TGCAGCGTTGAAGGGACAGGGAAGACCTACGAGCAGTACTTC. It encodes CSVEGTGKTYEQYF.